The T cell receptor beta chain under discussion was sequenced for a study of T cell responses to AZD1222 COVID-19 vaccine. The germline V gene has CDR1 MNHEY and CDR2 SMNVEV (reference sequence). The CDR3 is made up of 15 amino acids. With 6 bases clipped from V and 2 bases from J, the junction kept 6 bases outside the gene matches. Study-wide findings and caveats: Spike was spanned by vaccine-associated CD4 TCRs, with dominance at 160-218 and 743-854. Without day 14 samples, only post-peak T cell repertoires were studied. Donors skewed white British and female; clonal diversity was possibly underestimated.

Data came from immunoSEQ multiplex PCR; TCRdb stores just in-frame clones and leaves some out. The table has some 150,000 clones, 75% to 90% seen once. With respect to this clone: Its antigen is unidentified.

The study pooled second doses at about 4 or about 12 weeks. This material consisted of peripheral blood, taken 28 days after the second AZD1222 dose. The chain has TRBV27 and TRBJ2-3, with 9 bases lining up with TRBD2. The clonotype was recovered from an adult who received the AZD1222 COVID-19 vaccine. DNA of the CDR3: TGTGCCAGCAGCTCCCCTAGCGGGACCACAGATACGCAGTATTTT. Translated, it gives CASSSPSGTTDTQYF.